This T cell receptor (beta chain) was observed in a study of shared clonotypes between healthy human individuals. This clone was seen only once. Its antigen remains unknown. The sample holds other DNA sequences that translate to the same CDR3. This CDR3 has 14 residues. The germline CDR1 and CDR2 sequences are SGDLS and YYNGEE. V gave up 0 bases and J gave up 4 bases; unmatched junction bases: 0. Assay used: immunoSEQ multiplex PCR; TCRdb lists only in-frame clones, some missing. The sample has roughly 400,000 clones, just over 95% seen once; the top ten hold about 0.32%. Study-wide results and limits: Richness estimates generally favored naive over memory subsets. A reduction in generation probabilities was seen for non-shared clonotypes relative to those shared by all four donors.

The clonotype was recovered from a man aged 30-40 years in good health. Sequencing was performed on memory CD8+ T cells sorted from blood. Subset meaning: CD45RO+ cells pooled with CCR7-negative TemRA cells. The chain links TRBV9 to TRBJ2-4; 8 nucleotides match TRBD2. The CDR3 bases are TGTGCCAGCAGCGTAGGACTAGCGAAAAACATTCAGTACTTC. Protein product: CASSVGLAKNIQYF.